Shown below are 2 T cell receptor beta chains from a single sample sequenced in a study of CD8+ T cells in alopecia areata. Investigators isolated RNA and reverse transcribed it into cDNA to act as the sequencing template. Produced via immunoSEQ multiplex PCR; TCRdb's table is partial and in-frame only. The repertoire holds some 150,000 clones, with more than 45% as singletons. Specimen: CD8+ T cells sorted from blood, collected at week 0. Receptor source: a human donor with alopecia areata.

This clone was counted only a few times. CDR3 amino acids: CASSLRNEQFF. CDR3 in DNA: TGTGCCAGCAGCTTACGGAATGAGCAGTTCTTC. This chain uses TRBV13 with TRBJ2-1; no definite D call. The germline V gene has CDR1 PRHDT and CDR2 FYEKMQ (reference sequence). The V gene lost 2 bases and the J gene lost 7 bases, with 3 bases spanning the gap. The CDR3 consists of 11 residues. Full variable domain (rest looked up from reference TRBV13 and TRBJ2-1): AAGVIQSPRHLIKEKRETATLKCYPIPRHDTVYWYQQGPGQDPQFLISFYEKMQSDKGSIPDRFSAQQFSDYHSELNMSSLELGDSALYFCASSLRNEQFFGPGTRLTVL.

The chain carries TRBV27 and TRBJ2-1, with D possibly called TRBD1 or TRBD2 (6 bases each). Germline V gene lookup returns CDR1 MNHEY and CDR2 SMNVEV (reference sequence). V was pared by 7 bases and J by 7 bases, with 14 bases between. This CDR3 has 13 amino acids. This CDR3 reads CASTEGGGNEQFF. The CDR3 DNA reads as TGTGCCAGCACTGAGGGGGGCGGTAATGAGCAGTTCTTC.